This passage covers 29 T cell receptor beta chains from one sample sequenced in a study of beta chain features in type 1 diabetes. As every portion of the isolated RNA was reverse transcribed, the sequencing read expressed TCRB transcripts. Only in-frame clones appear in the TCRdb table, and some are missing; sequencing was by immunoSEQ multiplex PCR. The sample lists about 350,000 clones, around a fifth occurring once. Sequenced sample: naive CD4+ T cells from blood. The receptors originated from a woman between 18 and 29 years old in good health.

This chain joins TRBV4-3 and TRBJ2-3; D perhaps matches TRBD2 (7 bases). V gave up 0 bases and J gave up 5 bases, with 18 bases separating them. The V gene's germline CDR1 is LGHNA and CDR2 YSLEER. There are 17 residues in the CDR3. The CDR3 here is CASSQESGARGGDTQYF. In DNA form, the CDR3 reads TGCGCCAGCAGCCAAGAGAGTGGAGCGAGGGGGGGAGATACGCAGTATTTT.

This clone came up a few times. V gene TRBV19 combines with J gene TRBJ2-7, with a weak D call TRBD1 (5 bases). The CDR3 spans 16 residues. V lost 3 bases, J lost 4 bases, and 19 bases lay in between. The germline CDR1 and CDR2 sequences are LNHDA and SQIVND (reference sequence). The CDR3 DNA is TGTGCCAGTAGTATGGCCCCTCAGGACAACGCGTACGAGCAGTACTTC. The encoded protein is CASSMAPQDNAYEQYF.

Note on this clone: Other DNA variants within this sample encode the same CDR3. The chain joins TRBV5-1 to TRBJ2-5; D not resolved. V lost 0 bases and J lost 3, with 6 bases in between. This CDR3 has 13 amino acids. CDR1 and CDR2 from the germline V gene are SGHRS and YFSETQ. The CDR3 loop reads CASSLVPEETQYF. DNA for the CDR3: TGCGCCAGCAGCTTGGTTCCCGAAGAGACCCAGTACTTC.

In this sample, this clone turned up a few times. The chain joins TRBV2 to TRBJ2-7, with 7 bases lining up with TRBD1. The V and J ends lost 6 bases and 0 bases, in that order; junction bases with no gene match: 5. The CDR3 is made up of 14 amino acids. The germline V gene encodes CDR1 SNHLY and CDR2 FYNNEI. The CDR3 here is CASSDRAHSYEQYF. CDR3 nucleotides: TGTGCCAGCAGCGACAGGGCCCACTCCTACGAGCAGTACTTC.

This clone appeared a few times. The J gene is TRBJ2-7, the V gene TRBV7-8, with 7 bases identical to TRBD1. With 5 bases clipped from V and 2 bases from J, the junction kept 9 bases outside the gene matches. Germline assignment: CDR1 SGHVS and CDR2 FQNEAQ. The CDR3 has 15 residues. CDR3 nucleotide sequence: TGTGCCAGCAGCCGAAAGCCGGGACAGACCTACGAGCAGTACTTC. It encodes CASSRKPGQTYEQYF.

This sequence joins TRBV27 and TRBJ2-2; perhaps TRBD2 as D (7 bases). This CDR3 comprises 14 residues. CDR1 is MNHEY, CDR2 SMNVEV, per germline (reference sequence). Trimming cost V 5 bases and J 6 bases, with 13 bases left between them. CDR3 in DNA: TGTGCCAGCAGTCTACAGGGAGGGTCCGGGGAGCTGTTTTTT. Translated, it gives CASSLQGGSGELFF.

This clone occurred a few times. This chain uses TRBV6-5 with TRBJ2-3; 7 bases line up with TRBD2. The CDR3 has 15 amino acids. Germline V gives CDR1 MNHEY, CDR2 SVGAGI. V was clipped by 0 bases and J by 3 bases; unmatched bases: 3. The DNA for the CDR3 is TGTGCCAGCAGTTACTCGAGGGGAGGGACAGATACGCAGTATTTT. Translated, it gives CASSYSRGGTDTQYF.

This clone was detected a few times. Other DNA sequences within the sample encode an identical CDR3. The chain employs TRBV9 and TRBJ1-5; D is uncertain. Trimming pared 0 bases from V and 2 bases from J, leaving 3 bases between. Germline V gives CDR1 SGDLS, CDR2 YYNGEE. This CDR3 contains 13 residues. CDR3 DNA sequence: TGTGCCAGCAGCGTAGCAGGCAATCAGCCCCAGCATTTT. Encoded protein: CASSVAGNQPQHF.

This clone was seen a handful of times. This chain links TRBV7-6 with TRBJ2-7, with TRBD2 matching over 11 bases. The CDR3 extends over 15 amino acids. CDR1 and CDR2 (germline): SGHVS, FNYEAQ. V lost 5 bases, J lost 2 bases, and 5 bases stayed unmatched. The CDR3 loop reads CASSRTSGRAYEQYF. The CDR3 nucleotides read TGTGCCAGCAGCCGTACTAGCGGGAGAGCCTACGAGCAGTACTTC.

For the CDR3, the DNA is TGTGCCAGCAGCCCTCGACAGACCGTCTACGAGCAGTACTTC. It encodes CASSPRQTVYEQYF. The chain carries TRBV6-6 and TRBJ2-7; weak D call: TRBD1 (5 bases). V lost 6 bases and J 3 bases, leaving 15 bases between the germline ends. The CDR3 consists of 14 residues. The V gene's germline CDR1 is MNHNY and CDR2 SVGAGI (reference sequence).

This clone was recorded a few times. The CDR3 DNA follows: TGTGCCAGCAGCTTATACGGGGGAGACACAGATACGCAGTATTTT. This sequence encodes CASSLYGGDTDTQYF. The J gene is TRBJ2-3, the V gene TRBV7-9; D may be TRBD2 (6 bases). CDR1 and CDR2 (germline): SEHNR, FQNEAQ (reference sequence). V lost 2 bases, J lost 2 bases, and 11 bases lay in between. The CDR3 extends over 15 amino acids.

This clone was seen more than once but under ten times. This chain uses TRBV15 with TRBJ2-7; 10 bases fit TRBD1. Per the germline V gene, CDR1 is LNHNV and CDR2 is YYDKDF (reference sequence). The CDR3 runs 15 residues. Trimming cost V 1 base and J 3 bases; bases outside gene matches: 3. The CDR3 sequence is CATSRAGTGVYEQYF. CDR3 DNA: TGTGCCACCAGCAGAGCCGGGACAGGGGTCTACGAGCAGTACTTC.

This chain connects TRBV5-1 to TRBJ2-5; 7 positions match TRBD2. The CDR3 length is 17 residues. J gave up 1 base and V 0 bases, and 9 bases lay outside the gene matches. CDR1 is SGHRS, CDR2 YFSETQ, per germline. Written as DNA, the CDR3 is TGCGCCAGCAGCTTGGCCGTGGGGGGAGGGCCCCAAGAGACCCAGTACTTC. It codes for CASSLAVGGGPQETQYF.

The rearrangement uses TRBV7-9 and TRBJ1-5; D not certain. The CDR3 is made up of 14 amino acids. V lost 4 bases and J 11 bases, leaving 18 bases between the germline ends. The germline gives CDR1 SEHNR, CDR2 FQNEAQ (reference sequence). In DNA, the CDR3 is TGTGCCAGCAGCTCTGGACCCCAGCTCGGGGCCCAGCATTTT. Encoded protein: CASSSGPQLGAQHF.

The chain combines TRBV7-9 with TRBJ1-2; D gene unclear. Trimming removed 4 bases at V and 3 bases at J, with 6 bases between. Germline CDR1 is SEHNR and CDR2 is FQNEAQ (reference sequence). The CDR3 runs to 12 residues. The CDR3 sequence: CASSSQDYGYTF. DNA of the CDR3: TGTGCCAGCAGCTCCCAGGACTATGGCTACACCTTC.

J is TRBJ2-1 and V is TRBV11-2; 14 bases are shared with TRBD2. This CDR3 comprises 15 residues. V gave up 5 bases and J gave up 8 bases; unmatched junction bases: 5. CDR1 and CDR2 (germline): SGHAT, FQNNGV. The CDR3 is CASSAGLAGGDEQFF. CDR3 nucleotide sequence: TGTGCCAGCAGCGCTGGACTAGCGGGAGGCGATGAGCAGTTCTTC.

This clone was seen a handful of times. This chain joins TRBV18 and TRBJ2-4; 7 bases map to TRBD1. In germline, CDR1 is KGHSH, CDR2 LQKENI. The CDR3 has 17 amino acids. Trimming at V came to 6 bases and at J to 1 base, leaving 12 bases not matched to a gene. Here the CDR3 reads CASSPDRSFDAKNIQYF. DNA of the CDR3: TGTGCCAGCTCCCCGGACAGGTCATTCGATGCCAAAAACATTCAGTACTTC.

The rearrangement links TRBV9 to TRBJ2-7; TRBD1 aligns across 10 bases. The CDR3 has 14 residues. The germline CDR1 and CDR2 sequences are SGDLS and YYNGEE. Trimming removed 5 bases from V and 2 bases from J; junction bases left unmatched: 4. As DNA, the CDR3 is TGTGCCAGCAGTTTAGGACAGGGGGCCTACGAGCAGTACTTC. Encoded protein: CASSLGQGAYEQYF.

This clone was seen more than once but under ten times. J is TRBJ2-1 and V is TRBV23-1, with TRBD1 matching 7 bases. TRBV23-1 is identified as an open reading frame with a role that is uncertain. J was trimmed by 5 bases and V by 2 bases; bases with no gene match: 9. The CDR3 spans 16 residues. CDR3 in amino acids: CASSQPSDRENNEQFF. CDR3 in DNA: TGCGCCAGCAGTCAACCCTCAGACAGGGAGAACAATGAGCAGTTCTTC.

V gene TRBV14 combines with J gene TRBJ2-3; 7 bases align to TRBD1. The CDR3 spans 17 residues. V lost 4 bases, J lost 2 bases, and 12 bases stayed unmatched. Germline lookup yields CDR1 SGHDN and CDR2 FVKESK. In nucleotides, the CDR3 is TGTGCCAGCAGCCCAAGGGGGCAGGGAATTATCACAGATACGCAGTATTTT. Translated, it gives CASSPRGQGIITDTQYF.

This clone was seen only a few times. The chain carries TRBV5-4 and TRBJ2-5; TRBD1 matches at 12 bases. CDR1 and CDR2 from the germline V gene are SGHNT and YYREEE (reference sequence). This CDR3 has 14 residues. The J segment lost 4 bases and the V segment lost 7 bases, leaving 5 bases of the junction unmatched. The CDR3 reads CASSGQGASETQYF. The CDR3 DNA reads TGTGCCAGCTCGGGACAGGGGGCGTCAGAGACCCAGTACTTC.

Only a few counts were recorded for this clone. This CDR3 is CASSLVRESTEAFF. The CDR3 region has the DNA TGTGCCAGCAGCTTAGTCCGGGAAAGCACTGAAGCTTTCTTT. The J gene is TRBJ1-1, the V gene TRBV11-2; D is ambiguous. V was shortened by 1 base and J by 4 bases, with 10 bases between the two germline ends. Germline V gene lookup returns CDR1 SGHAT and CDR2 FQNNGV. The CDR3 is 14 amino acids.

The rearrangement uses TRBV5-1 and TRBJ2-2; 7 nucleotides agree with TRBD2. CDR3 length: 17 residues. Looked up from germline, CDR1 is SGHRS and CDR2 is YFSETQ. Germline trimming cut 4 bases from V and 0 bases from J; bases unmatched to any gene: 9. The CDR3, as DNA: TGCGCCAGCAGCCCCACTTTGGGAGGGACGAACACCGGGGAGCTGTTTTTT. Protein sequence: CASSPTLGGTNTGELFF.

V and J are TRBV5-1 and TRBJ2-1, with 12 bases identical to TRBD2. Germline CDR1 SGHRS, CDR2 YFSETQ. There are 17 residues in the CDR3. J gave up 7 bases and V 3 bases, and 11 bases lay outside the gene matches. In DNA, the CDR3 is TGCGCCAGCAGCTGGAGCCTAGCGGGGGGGCCATTGAATGAGCAGTTCTTC. This encodes CASSWSLAGGPLNEQFF.

CDR3 in amino acids: CASAGLAGGWSYNEQFF. CDR3 nucleotides: TGTGCCAGCGCCGGACTAGCGGGAGGTTGGTCCTACAATGAGCAGTTCTTC. The chain carries TRBV25-1 and TRBJ2-1; 14 nucleotides align to TRBD2. V dropped 8 bases and J dropped 1; count of bases not matched to a gene: 7. This CDR3 comprises 17 residues. CDR1 and CDR2 (germline): MGHDK, SYGVNS.

A few counts support this clone. The chain is built from TRBV29-1 and TRBJ1-1; D is unresolved. The CDR3 is 12 residues long. V lost 4 bases and J 3 bases, leaving 9 bases between the germline ends. The germline gives CDR1 SQVTM, CDR2 ANQGSEA. The CDR3 sequence is CSVGREDTEAFF. CDR3 coding DNA: TGCAGCGTTGGTAGAGAGGACACTGAAGCTTTCTTT.

This clone was found a few times. CDR3 sequence: CASRTGTGSGNTIYF. The CDR3 nucleotides are TGTGCCAGTAGAACCGGGACAGGGTCTGGAAACACCATATATTTT. The chain combines TRBV19 with TRBJ1-3, with 9 bases fitting TRBD1. The junction had 4 bases not matched to a gene; V was cut back by 6 bases and J by 1 base. The CDR3 is 15 amino acids. CDR1 LNHDA and CDR2 SQIVND come from the germline V gene (reference sequence). Filled out from reference TRBV19 and TRBJ1-3, the complete variable domain reads DGGITQSPKYLFRKEGQNVTLSCEQNLNHDAMYWYRQDPGQGLRLIYYSQIVNDFQKGDIAEGYSVSREKKESFPLTVTSAQKNPTAFYLCASRTGTGSGNTIYFGEGSWLTVV.

This clone occurred a few times. As the CDR3 is not closed by the conserved phenylalanine or tryptophan, this likely results from a read error. The DNA is left out, because the CDR3 cannot be placed on it with certainty; the CDR3 is given as TCRdb lists it. V and J are TRBV7-9 and TRBJ1-4. CDR1 is SEHNR, CDR2 FQNEAQ, per germline (reference sequence). From its first to its last residue, the CDR3 has 12 amino acids. The CDR3 protein is CASSLGTHNATR.

The chain links TRBV4-1 to TRBJ2-5; D uncertain. Germline V CDR1 and CDR2: MGHRA, YSYEKL. CDR3 length: 13 residues. The germline V and J ends were trimmed by 2 bases and 4 bases, with 8 bases remaining between them. For the CDR3, the DNA is TGCGCCAGCAGCCAACAGGTTATAGAGACCCAGTACTTC. This codes for CASSQQVIETQYF.